The clone carrying this TCR beta chain was observed a handful of times. The antigen is unknown. It was into CD45RA+ naive and CD45RA-negative memory subsets that the CD4+ cells were split. The data belong to a study of shared clonotypes between healthy human individuals. Study-wide context: Those who served as donors were a couple of women and three men between the ages of 18 and 49. Every donor yielded three CD4 naive, three CD4 memory, two CD8 naive and one CD8 memory plate.

Method: immunoSEQ multiplex PCR; TCRdb's copy keeps in-frame clones and lacks some. Of more than 850,000 clones listed, about 80% were seen once; the top ten hold approximately 0.5%. The study's findings and limits: Relative to memory subsets, naive subsets generally showed larger estimated richness.

CDR3 length: 14 residues. Trimming took 7 bases from V and 3 from J, leaving 12 bases between them. Germline V lookup: CDR1 MNHEY, CDR2 SMNVEV (reference sequence). The chain uses TRBV27 and TRBJ1-4; D is uncertain. This clonotype was obtained from a man between 18 and 29 years old in good health. Some clones in this sample may be carry-over from other donors' samples. Specimen: memory CD4+ T cells from PBMCs. Subset noted: CD45RA-negative fraction. This CDR3 is CASKQSVANEKLFF. The CDR3 nucleotides are TGTGCCAGCAAACAGTCGGTGGCTAATGAAAAACTGTTTTTT.